The source of this TCR beta chain is a study of shared clonotypes between healthy human individuals. Notes on the study in general: It was only blood that was sampled, and tissue repertoires likely differ. Deeper or shallower sequencing was expected to change how clonotypes are shared among donors.

Donors comprised only Caucasian adults living in Nashville, Tennessee. Deep-level assay runs were performed. Produced via immunoSEQ multiplex PCR; TCRdb's table is partial and in-frame only. Of some 2.1 million clones listed, 95% were seen once; the top ten hold around 0.13%. Germline CDR1 reads MNHEY; CDR2 reads SVGAGI. With V trimmed by 8 bases and J by 6 bases, 8 bases remained unmatched. The CDR3 is 14 amino acids. This clone has only one observation. Its antigen is unknown. The TCR comes from a man younger than 35 in good health. The sequencing input was naive CD4+ T cells sorted from blood. Sample subset: CD45RA+ positively selected. This chain uses TRBV6-5 with TRBJ2-7, with 12 bases matching TRBD1. The CDR3 reads CASRPGQGAREQYF. The CDR3 DNA follows: TGTGCCAGCCGGCCGGGACAGGGGGCCCGCGAGCAGTACTTC.